This TCR beta chain was identified during a study of T cell responses to AZD1222 COVID-19 vaccine. There are a few counts of this clone. The antigen remains undetermined. Study results and caveats: No day 14 peak samples; only post-peak repertoires were characterized. Epitopes outside B.1.351 and B.1.1.7 mutated regions reportedly drew nearly half of spike TCRs.

Clones were read by immunoSEQ multiplex PCR, and TCRdb kept only the in-frame ones, dropping some. The sample lists some 180,000 clones; 80% to 95% were seen once. The ends were cut back, 8 bases at V and 1 base at J, with 9 bases in the middle. Germline V gives CDR1 MNHEY, CDR2 SVGAGI. There are 12 residues in the CDR3. This clonotype was obtained from an adult who received the AZD1222 COVID-19 vaccine. The specimen comprised peripheral blood, sampled 28 days after the second AZD1222 dose. This sequence joins TRBV6-5 and TRBJ2-7, with D possibly matching TRBD1 (5 bases). The CDR3 nucleotides are TGTGCCAGCGGGGCAGAATCCTACGAGCAGTACTTC. This translates into CASGAESYEQYF.